This T cell receptor beta chain was sequenced during a study of response to subunit inactivated influenza vaccine. General study findings and limits: T cells newly recruited by each seasonal influenza vaccination are few, the authors suggested.

TCRdb processed the RT-PCR reads anew with MiXCR; each CDR3 protein has one entry. The sample lists roughly 520,000 distinct CDR3 sequences; 25% were seen once. This clonotype was observed a handful of times. No antigen is known for it. The germline gives CDR1 SGHVS, CDR2 FNYEAQ. The CDR3 totals 16 residues. Trimming shortened V by 0 bases and J by 2 bases, and 11 bases separated the two germline ends. Sequences were derived from CD4+ T cells sorted from PBMCs, sampled less than 6 days after vaccination. The sequence came from a man in his fifties or sixties who received an inactivated influenza vaccine. V gene TRBV7-6 combines with J gene TRBJ2-1; no firm D call. In DNA, the CDR3 is TGTGCCAGCAGCTTAGCGCACTGGACGACCTACAATGAGCAGTTCTTC. This gives the protein CASSLAHWTTYNEQFF.